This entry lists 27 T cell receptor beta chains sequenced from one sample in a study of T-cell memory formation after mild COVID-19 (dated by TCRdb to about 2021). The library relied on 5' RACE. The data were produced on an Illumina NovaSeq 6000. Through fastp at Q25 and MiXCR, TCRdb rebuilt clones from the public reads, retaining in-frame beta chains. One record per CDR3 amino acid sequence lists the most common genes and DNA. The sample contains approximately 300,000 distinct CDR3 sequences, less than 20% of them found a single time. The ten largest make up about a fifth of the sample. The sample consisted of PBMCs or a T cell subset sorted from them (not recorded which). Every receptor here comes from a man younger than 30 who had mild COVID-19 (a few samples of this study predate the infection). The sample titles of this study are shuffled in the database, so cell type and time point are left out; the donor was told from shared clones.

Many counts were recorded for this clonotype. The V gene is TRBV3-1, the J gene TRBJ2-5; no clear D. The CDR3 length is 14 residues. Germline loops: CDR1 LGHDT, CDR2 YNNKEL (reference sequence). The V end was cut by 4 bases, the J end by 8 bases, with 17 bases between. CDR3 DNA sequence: TGTGCCAGCAGCCTACTACACACCAAGAGAACCCAGTACTTC. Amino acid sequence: CASSLLHTKRTQYF.

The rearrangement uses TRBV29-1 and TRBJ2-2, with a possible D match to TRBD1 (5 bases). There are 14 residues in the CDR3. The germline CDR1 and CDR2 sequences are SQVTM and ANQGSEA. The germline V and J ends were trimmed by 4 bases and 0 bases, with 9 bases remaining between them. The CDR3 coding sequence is TGCAGCGTTGCTAAGGGGTCGAACACCGGGGAGCTGTTTTTT. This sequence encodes CSVAKGSNTGELFF.

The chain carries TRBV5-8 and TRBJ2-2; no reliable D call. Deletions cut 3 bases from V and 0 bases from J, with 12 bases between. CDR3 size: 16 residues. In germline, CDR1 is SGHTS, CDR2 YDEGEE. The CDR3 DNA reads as TGTGCCAGCAGCTCAGTTGGAGACGCGAACACCGGGGAGCTGTTTTTT. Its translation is CASSSVGDANTGELFF.

The CDR3 protein is CASSNGGLNSPLHF. DNA of the CDR3: TGCGCCAGCAGCAATGGGGGGCTTAATTCACCCCTCCACTTT. The J gene is TRBJ1-6, the V gene TRBV4-1, with D tentatively TRBD1 (6 bases). Germline loops: CDR1 MGHRA, CDR2 YSYEKL. Between the trimmed V and J ends, which lost 5 bases and 6 bases, there was a span of 11 bases. CDR3 length equals 14 residues.

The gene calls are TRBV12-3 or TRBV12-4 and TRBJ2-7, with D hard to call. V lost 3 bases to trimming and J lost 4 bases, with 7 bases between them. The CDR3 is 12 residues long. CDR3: CASSFFGYEQYF. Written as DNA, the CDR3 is TGTGCCAGCAGTTTTTTCGGGTACGAGCAGTACTTC.

Here the CDR3 reads CASGGQPGELFF. The CDR3 DNA is TGTGCCAGCGGAGGACAGCCCGGGGAGCTGTTTTTT. The chain couples TRBV28 to TRBJ2-2, with a possible D match to TRBD1 (6 bases). Germline-derived CDR1 and CDR2 are MDHEN and SYDVKM. V was cut by 8 bases and J by 6 bases, with 10 bases left in between. This CDR3 has 12 amino acids.

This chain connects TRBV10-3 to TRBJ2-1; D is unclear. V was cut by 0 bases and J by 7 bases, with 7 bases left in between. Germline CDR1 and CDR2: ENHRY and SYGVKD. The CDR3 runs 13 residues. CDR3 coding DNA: TGTGCCATCAGTGAGTCGATGGAAAATGAGCAGTTCTTC. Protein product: CAISESMENEQFF.

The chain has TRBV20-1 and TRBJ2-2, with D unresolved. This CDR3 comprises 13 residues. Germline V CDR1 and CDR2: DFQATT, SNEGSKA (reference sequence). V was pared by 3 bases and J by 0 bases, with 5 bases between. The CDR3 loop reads CSASGSNTGELFF. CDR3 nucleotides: TGCAGTGCTAGCGGGTCGAACACCGGGGAGCTGTTTTTT.

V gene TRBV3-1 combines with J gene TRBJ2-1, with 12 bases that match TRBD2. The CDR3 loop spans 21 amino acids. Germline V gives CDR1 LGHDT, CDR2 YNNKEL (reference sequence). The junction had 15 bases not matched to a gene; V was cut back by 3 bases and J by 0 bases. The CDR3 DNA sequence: TGTGCCAGCAGCCACACACTAGCGGGGGGCCTGTACATGAGCTCCTACAATGAGCAGTTCTTC. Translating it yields CASSHTLAGGLYMSSYNEQFF.

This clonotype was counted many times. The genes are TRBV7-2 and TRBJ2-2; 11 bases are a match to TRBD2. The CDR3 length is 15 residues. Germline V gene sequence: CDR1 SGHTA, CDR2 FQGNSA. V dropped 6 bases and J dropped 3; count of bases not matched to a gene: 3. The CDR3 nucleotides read TGTGCCAGCAGGTTACTAGCGGGGGACACCGGGGAGCTGTTTTTT. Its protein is CASRLLAGDTGELFF.

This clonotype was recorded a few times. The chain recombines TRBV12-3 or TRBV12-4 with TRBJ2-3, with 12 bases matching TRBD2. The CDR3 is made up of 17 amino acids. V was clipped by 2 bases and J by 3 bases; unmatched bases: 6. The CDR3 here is CASSLTRTSGETDTQYF. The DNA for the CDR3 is TGTGCCAGCAGTTTAACTCGGACTAGCGGGGAGACAGATACGCAGTATTTT.

The CDR3 is CSARIDGATNEKLFF. CDR3 DNA: TGCAGTGCTAGGATCGACGGCGCAACTAATGAAAAACTGTTTTTT. This chain connects TRBV20-1 to TRBJ1-4; no clear D. V lost 3 bases and J lost 0, with 11 bases in between. This CDR3 is built from 15 residues. Germline V gene lookup returns CDR1 DFQATT and CDR2 SNEGSKA (reference sequence).

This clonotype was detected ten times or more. The CDR3 DNA reads as TGTGCCAGCAGCCAAGACCCAGGTTATAATTCACCCCTCCACTTT. Translating gives CASSQDPGYNSPLHF. This chain uses TRBV3-1 with TRBJ1-6; D not resolved. The CDR3 consists of 15 residues. From germline, CDR1 is LGHDT and CDR2 YNNKEL (reference sequence). V was pared by 0 bases and J by 4 bases, with 7 bases between.

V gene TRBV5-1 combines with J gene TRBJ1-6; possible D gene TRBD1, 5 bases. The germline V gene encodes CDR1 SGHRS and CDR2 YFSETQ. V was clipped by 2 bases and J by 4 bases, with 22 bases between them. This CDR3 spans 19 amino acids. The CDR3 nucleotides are TGCGCCAGCAGCTTCGCGGGACGGAAGGGTGGGGGTTATAATTCACCCCTCCACTTT. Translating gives CASSFAGRKGGGYNSPLHF.

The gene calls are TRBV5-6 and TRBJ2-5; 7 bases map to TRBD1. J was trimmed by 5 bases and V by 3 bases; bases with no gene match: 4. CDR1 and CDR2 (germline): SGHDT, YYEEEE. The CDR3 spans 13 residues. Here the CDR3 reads CASSSARGETQYF. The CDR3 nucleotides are TGTGCCAGCAGCTCAGCCAGGGGGGAGACCCAGTACTTC.

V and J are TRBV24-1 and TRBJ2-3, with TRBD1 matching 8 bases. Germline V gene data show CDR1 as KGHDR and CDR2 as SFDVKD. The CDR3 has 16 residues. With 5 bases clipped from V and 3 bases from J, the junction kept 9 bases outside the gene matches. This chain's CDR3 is CATSAPGQGRTDTQYF. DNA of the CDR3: TGTGCCACCAGTGCCCCAGGACAGGGCAGGACAGATACGCAGTATTTT.

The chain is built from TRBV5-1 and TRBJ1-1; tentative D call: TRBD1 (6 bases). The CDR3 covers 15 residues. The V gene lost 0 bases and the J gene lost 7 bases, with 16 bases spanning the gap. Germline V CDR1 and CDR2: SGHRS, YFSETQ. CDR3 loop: CASSLVSPGAVEAFF. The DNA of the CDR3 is TGCGCCAGCAGCTTGGTCTCACCGGGGGCGGTTGAAGCTTTCTTT.

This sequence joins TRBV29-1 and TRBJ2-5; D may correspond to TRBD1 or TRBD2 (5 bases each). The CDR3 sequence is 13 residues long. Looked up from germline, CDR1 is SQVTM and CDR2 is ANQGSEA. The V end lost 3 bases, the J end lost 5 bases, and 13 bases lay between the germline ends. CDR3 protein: CSVDPGARETQYF. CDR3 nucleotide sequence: TGCAGCGTTGACCCCGGGGCGAGGGAGACCCAGTACTTC.

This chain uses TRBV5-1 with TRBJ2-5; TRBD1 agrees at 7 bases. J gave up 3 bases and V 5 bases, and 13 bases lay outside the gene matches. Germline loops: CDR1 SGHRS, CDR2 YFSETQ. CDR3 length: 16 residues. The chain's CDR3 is CASRTIPGTAKETQYF. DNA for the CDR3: TGCGCCAGCAGGACTATACCCGGGACAGCAAAAGAGACCCAGTACTTC.

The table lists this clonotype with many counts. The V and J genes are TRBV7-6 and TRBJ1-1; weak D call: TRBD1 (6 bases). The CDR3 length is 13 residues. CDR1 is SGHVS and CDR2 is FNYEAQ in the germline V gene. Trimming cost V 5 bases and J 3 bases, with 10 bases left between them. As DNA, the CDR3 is TGTGCCAGCAGCCCGACAGGTTACACTGAAGCTTTCTTT. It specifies CASSPTGYTEAFF.

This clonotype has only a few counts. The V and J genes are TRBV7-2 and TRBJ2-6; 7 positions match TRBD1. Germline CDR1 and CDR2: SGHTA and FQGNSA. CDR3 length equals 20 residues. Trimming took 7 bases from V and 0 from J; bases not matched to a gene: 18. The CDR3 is CASIGGSYGTAISGANVLTF. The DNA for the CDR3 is TGTGCCAGCATCGGAGGCAGTTACGGGACAGCCATCTCTGGGGCCAACGTCCTGACTTTC.

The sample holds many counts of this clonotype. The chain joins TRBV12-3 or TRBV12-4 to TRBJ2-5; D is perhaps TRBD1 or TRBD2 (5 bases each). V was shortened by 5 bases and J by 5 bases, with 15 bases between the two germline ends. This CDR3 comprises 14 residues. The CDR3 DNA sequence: TGTGCCAGCAGTCCCCTCTGGGGGTTGGAGACCCAGTACTTC. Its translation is CASSPLWGLETQYF.

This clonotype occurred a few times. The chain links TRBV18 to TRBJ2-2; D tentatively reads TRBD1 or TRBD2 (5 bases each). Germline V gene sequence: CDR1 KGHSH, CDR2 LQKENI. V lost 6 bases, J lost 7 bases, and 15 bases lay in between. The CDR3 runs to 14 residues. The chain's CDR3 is CASSSGTVDGELFF. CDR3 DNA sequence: TGTGCCAGCTCGTCCGGGACCGTGGACGGGGAGCTGTTTTTT. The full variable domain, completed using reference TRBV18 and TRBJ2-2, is NAGVMQNPRHLVRRRGQEARLRCSPMKGHSHVYWYRQLPEEGLKFMVYLQKENIIDESGMPKERFSAEFPKEGPSILRIQQVVRGDSAAYFCASSSGTVDGELFFGEGSRLTVL.

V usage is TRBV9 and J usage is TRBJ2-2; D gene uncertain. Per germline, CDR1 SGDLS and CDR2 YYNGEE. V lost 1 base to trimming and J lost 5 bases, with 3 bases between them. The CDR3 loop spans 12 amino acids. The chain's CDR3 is CASSVRTGELFF. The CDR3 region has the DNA TGTGCCAGCAGCGTAAGGACCGGGGAGCTGTTTTTT. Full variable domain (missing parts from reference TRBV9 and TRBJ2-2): DSGVTQTPKHLITATGQRVTLRCSPRSGDLSVYWYQQSLDQGLQFLIQYYNGEERAKGNILERFSAQQFPDLHSELNLSSLELGDSALYFCASSVRTGELFFGEGSRLTVL.

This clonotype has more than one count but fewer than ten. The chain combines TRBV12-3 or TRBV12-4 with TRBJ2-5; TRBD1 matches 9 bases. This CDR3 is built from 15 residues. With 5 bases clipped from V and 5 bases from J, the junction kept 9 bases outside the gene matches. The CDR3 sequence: CASSRIGQGTETQYF. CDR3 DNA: TGTGCCAGCAGTCGAATCGGACAGGGGACGGAGACCCAGTACTTC.

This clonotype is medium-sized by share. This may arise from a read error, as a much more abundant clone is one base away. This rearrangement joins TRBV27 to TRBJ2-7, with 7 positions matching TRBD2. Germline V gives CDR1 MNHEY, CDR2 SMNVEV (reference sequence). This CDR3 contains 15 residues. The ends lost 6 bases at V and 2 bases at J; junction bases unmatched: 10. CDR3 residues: CASSHWGGTPYEQYF. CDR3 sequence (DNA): TGTGCCAGCAGCCACTGGGGGGGTACGCCCTACGAGCAGTACTTC.

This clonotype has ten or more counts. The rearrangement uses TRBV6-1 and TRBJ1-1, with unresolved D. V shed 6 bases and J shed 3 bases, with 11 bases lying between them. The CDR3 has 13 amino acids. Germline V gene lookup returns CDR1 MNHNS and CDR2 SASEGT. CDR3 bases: TGTGCCAGCAGCCGGGGAGCGGACACTGAAGCTTTCTTT. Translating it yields CASSRGADTEAFF.